The clone carrying this T cell receptor (beta chain) came up a few times. Its antigen is as yet unknown. Generated by immunoSEQ multiplex PCR, the TCRdb table keeps only in-frame clones and is missing some. The sample carries around 60,000 clones, roughly three quarters recorded once. J lost 2 bases, V lost 6 bases, and 4 bases had no gene match. The CDR3 is 13 amino acids. The germline V gene encodes CDR1 LNHDA and CDR2 SQIVND (reference sequence). This sample stems from a study of memory CD4+ T cells and cytomegalovirus serostatus. Study as a whole: Healthy Belgian adult donors included fewer than 10 CMV-positive and some 24 CMV-negative people.

Points from the study as a whole: CD4+ memory repertoires contained 67 of 164 reported CMV TCRbeta sequences.

The sort gate was single viable CD3+CD4+CD8-CD45RO+ cells for memory CD4+ T cells. V is TRBV19 and J is TRBJ2-7, with 7 bases identical to TRBD1. The sequenced sample was memory CD4+ T cells from blood. This receptor was identified in an adult in good health and CMV-seronegative. The DNA of the CDR3 is TGTGCCAGTAGCCGGGACAGCACCTACGAGCAGTACTTC. Its translation is CASSRDSTYEQYF. The whole variable domain, filled in from reference TRBV19 and TRBJ2-7, reads DGGITQSPKYLFRKEGQNVTLSCEQNLNHDAMYWYRQDPGQGLRLIYYSQIVNDFQKGDIAEGYSVSREKKESFPLTVTSAQKNPTAFYLCASSRDSTYEQYFGPGTRLTVT.